These 17 T cell receptor beta chains came from one sample sequenced in a study of blood T cell repertoires in COVID-19. Data came from immunoSEQ multiplex PCR; TCRdb stores just in-frame clones and leaves some out. The sample holds about 280,000 clones, around 89% seen once. The sample was PBMCs or T cells enriched from blood (not recorded which). These receptor sequences come from a woman between 55 and 75 years old in a cohort exposed to, infected with or recovered from COVID-19 (not recorded which).

This clone was found once. The genes are TRBV28 and TRBJ1-3, with 8 bases lining up with TRBD1. The trim removed 5 bases at V and 4 bases at J, leaving 7 bases unmatched. Germline V gene lookup returns CDR1 MDHEN and CDR2 SYDVKM. The CDR3 is 15 residues long. CDR3 in DNA: TGTGCCAGCAGTGTACAGGGGGGCCCGGGAAACACCATATATTTT. It codes for CASSVQGGPGNTIYF.

The table lists this clone with many counts. The gene calls are TRBV12-2 and TRBJ1-5. TRBV12-2 is noted as a pseudogene. The CDR3 is 13 amino acids. The CDR3 sequence is CASRLVADQPQHF. The CDR3 nucleotides are TGTGCAAGTCGCTTAGTAGCTGATCAGCCCCAGCATTTT.

The chain recombines TRBV28 with TRBJ2-7, with 7 positions matching TRBD1. The CDR3 is 15 amino acids. J was trimmed by 2 bases and V by 5 bases; bases with no gene match: 9. From germline, CDR1 is MDHEN and CDR2 SYDVKM. The CDR3 DNA follows: TGTGCCAGCAGTCTAGCCCCGGACAGGCCCTACGAGCAGTACTTC. This codes for CASSLAPDRPYEQYF.

Here the CDR3 DNA reads TGTGCCAGCAGCTCAGGGATAGGCACTGAAGCTTTCTTT. This gives the protein CASSSGIGTEAFF. The genes are TRBV11-1 and TRBJ1-1, with D possibly being TRBD1 (5 bases). CDR3 length: 13 amino acids. The germline CDR1 and CDR2 sequences are SGHAT and FQDESV (reference sequence). Trimming took 4 bases from V and 4 from J, leaving 10 bases between them.

V is TRBV5-1 and J is TRBJ2-3; 9 bases align to TRBD2. CDR1 is SGHRS, CDR2 YFSETQ, per germline. The CDR3 is 14 amino acids. V lost 2 bases and J lost 6; bases outside the gene matches: 4. As DNA, the CDR3 is TGCGCCAGCAGCTTTAGCGGGAGTGAGGATACGCAGTATTTT. It specifies CASSFSGSEDTQYF.

The gene calls are TRBV4-1 and TRBJ2-7, with 8 positions matching TRBD1. The germline V gene encodes CDR1 MGHRA and CDR2 YSYEKL. The CDR3 length is 16 residues. The J segment lost 4 bases and the V segment lost 3 bases, leaving 11 bases of the junction unmatched. This CDR3 reads CASSHIGQGRRYEQYF. DNA for the CDR3: TGCGCCAGCAGCCACATCGGACAGGGCAGAAGGTACGAGCAGTACTTC.

The chain links TRBV18 to TRBJ1-1; D call uncertain. The CDR3 is made up of 15 amino acids. Trimming pared 1 base from V and 0 bases from J, leaving 9 bases between. Germline CDR1 is KGHSH and CDR2 is LQKENI. The CDR3 coding sequence is TGTGCCAGCTCACCACGGGCAGAACTGAACACTGAAGCTTTCTTT. Protein product: CASSPRAELNTEAFF.

The rearrangement joins TRBV7-8 to TRBJ1-6; 7 bases are a match to TRBD1. The CDR3 has 15 amino acids. From germline, CDR1 is SGHVS and CDR2 FQNEAQ. J gave up 8 bases and V 2 bases, and 6 bases lay outside the gene matches. The CDR3 region is CASSLRAGGYSPLHF. The CDR3 DNA is TGTGCCAGCAGCTTAAGGGCAGGGGGGTATTCACCCCTCCACTTT.

The V gene is TRBV4-3, the J gene TRBJ1-2; possible D gene TRBD1, 5 bases. Looked up from germline, CDR1 is LGHNA and CDR2 is YSLEER. Trimming left V 1 base short and J 6 bases short, with 15 bases between. The CDR3 sequence is 15 residues long. The CDR3 sequence is CASSQGEDSIDGYTF. CDR3 DNA: TGCGCCAGCAGCCAAGGCGAAGACAGTATCGATGGCTACACCTTC.

The rearrangement links TRBV11-1 to TRBJ1-1, with 9 bases fitting TRBD1. V gave up 5 bases and J gave up 4 bases; unmatched junction bases: 11. The CDR3 runs 16 residues. In germline, CDR1 is SGHAT, CDR2 FQDESV (reference sequence). The CDR3 here is CASSPSPGTGFTEAFF. For the CDR3, the DNA is TGTGCCAGCAGCCCAAGTCCCGGGACAGGGTTCACTGAAGCTTTCTTT.

This chain connects TRBV11-2 to TRBJ2-7, with 10 positions matching TRBD2. There are 16 residues in the CDR3. The germline gives CDR1 SGHAT, CDR2 FQNNGV. V was pared by 5 bases and J by 0 bases, with 7 bases of the junction left unmatched. The DNA for the CDR3 is TGTGCCAGCAGCCTCGGGACTAGCGTAAGCTCCTACGAGCAGTACTTC. It codes for CASSLGTSVSSYEQYF.

The rearrangement uses TRBV3-1 (or the pseudogene TRBV3-2) and TRBJ2-3, with 10 nucleotides matching TRBD2. Germline V gene sequence: CDR1 LGHDT, CDR2 YNNKEL (reference sequence). The CDR3 is 18 residues long. V was pared by 1 base and J by 3 bases, with 10 bases of the junction left unmatched. The CDR3 sequence: CASSQASSGLAVTDTQYF. In nucleotides, the CDR3 is TGTGCCAGCAGCCAAGCCTCTAGCGGACTAGCGGTTACAGATACGCAGTATTTT.

The rearrangement uses TRBV5-4 and TRBJ2-7; 7 nucleotides match TRBD2. Trimming at V came to 3 bases and at J to 3 bases, leaving 9 bases not matched to a gene. Per germline, CDR1 SGHNT and CDR2 YYREEE (reference sequence). The CDR3 runs to 15 residues. This CDR3 is CASSYWAGEGYEQYF. CDR3 sequence (DNA): TGTGCCAGCAGCTATTGGGCGGGAGAAGGCTACGAGCAGTACTTC.

The chain employs TRBV6-2 or TRBV6-3 and TRBJ1-2; D may be TRBD1 (5 bases). Trimming took off 2 bases at V and 4 bases at J, with 14 bases between the two ends. CDR1 and CDR2 (germline): MNHEY, SVGEGT. The CDR3 has 15 amino acids. The CDR3: CASSYQGRPSYGYTF. CDR3 nucleotides: TGTGCCAGCAGTTACCAGGGCCGCCCTTCCTATGGCTACACCTTC.

In this sample, this clone turned up once. The V and J genes are TRBV6-5 and TRBJ2-5; the match to TRBD1 covers 7 bases. V was clipped by 5 bases and J by 2 bases; unmatched bases: 5. CDR1 and CDR2 (germline): MNHEY, SVGAGI. The CDR3 covers 14 residues. CDR3 nucleotides: TGTGCCAGCAGTCCCCGGACAGGTCAAGAGACCCAGTACTTC. Amino acids: CASSPRTGQETQYF.

The chain joins TRBV29-1 to TRBJ2-2; a possible D gene is TRBD2 (6 bases). The germline V gene has CDR1 SQVTM and CDR2 ANQGSEA. V dropped 3 bases and J dropped 2 bases, with 7 bases sitting between them. This CDR3 region has 13 residues. CDR3 sequence (DNA): TGCAGCGTTGAGGGGGGAAACACCGGGGAGCTGTTTTTT. This encodes CSVEGGNTGELFF.

The chain links TRBV25-1 to TRBJ2-5, with D tentatively TRBD1 (5 bases). Trimming cost V 4 bases and J 1 base, with 10 bases left between them. The CDR3 totals 14 residues. Germline V gene sequence: CDR1 MGHDK, CDR2 SYGVNS. CDR3 residues: CASSAMTVQETQYF. The CDR3 DNA reads as TGTGCCAGCAGTGCCATGACAGTCCAAGAGACCCAGTACTTC.